The T cell receptor beta chain described here comes from a study of T cell responses to AZD1222 COVID-19 vaccine. Notes on the study in general: The donor cohort was predominantly white British with a female majority, and clonal diversity may have been underestimated.

Remarks on this clone: The antigen is not known.

TCRdb keeps only in-frame clones here, not all; method: immunoSEQ multiplex PCR. The sample has about 130,000 clones; around nine tenths are singletons. The input for sequencing was peripheral blood, taken on day 0 of AZD1222 vaccination. This TCR came from an adult in good health.

CDR3 sequence: CASSPRYQDQQPQHF. For the CDR3, the DNA is TGTGCCAGCAGTCCTAGGTATCAGGATCAGCAGCCCCAGCATTTT. This chain uses TRBV2 with TRBJ1-5; the D is unclear. The V end lost 5 bases, the J end lost 7 bases, and 18 bases lay between the germline ends. The CDR3 has 15 residues. CDR1 and CDR2 from the germline V gene are SNHLY and FYNNEI.